A selection of T cell receptor beta chains follows, all from one sample in a study of blood T cell repertoires in COVID-19. Only in-frame clones appear in the TCRdb table, and some are missing; sequencing was by immunoSEQ multiplex PCR. The table records 95,000 or so clones, around 79% of them present only once. Sequencing input: peripheral blood. The receptors here all came from a woman older than 75 with active or convalescent COVID-19. The CDR3 runs from the conserved cysteine through the conserved F or W. D genes are given only for firm matches. The size of a clone is reported for some rows only, either as once, few or many, or as a class for expanded clones.

j_call: TRBJ2-1
v_call: TRBV7-2
clone_size: NA
d_call: TRBD2
cdr3_aa: CASSLELAGGYNEQFF
cdr3_nt: TGTGCCAGCAGCCTTGAGCTAGCGGGAGGTTACAATGAGCAGTTCTTC

j_call: TRBJ2-3
v_call: TRBV19
clone_size: NA
d_call: TRBD2
cdr3_aa: CASSISLLAGDWTDTQYF
cdr3_nt: TGTGCCAGTAGTATATCCCTACTAGCGGGAGATTGGACAGATACGCAGTATTTT

j_call: TRBJ2-3
v_call: TRBV5-1
clone_size: NA
d_call: TRBD1
cdr3_aa: CASSLQGAADTQYF
cdr3_nt: TGCGCCAGCAGCTTGCAGGGGGCAGCAGATACGCAGTATTTT

j_call: TRBJ2-1
v_call: TRBV5-5
clone_size: NA
d_call: NA
cdr3_aa: CASSPRLGTSYNEQFF
cdr3_nt: TGTGCCAGCAGCCCTAGGTTGGGTACCTCTTACAATGAGCAGTTCTTC

j_call: TRBJ1-2
v_call: TRBV16
clone_size: NA
d_call: NA
cdr3_aa: CASSNINSEAGAYGYTF
cdr3_nt: TGTGCCAGCAGCAACATAAACAGTGAGGCAGGGGCGTATGGCTACACCTTC

j_call: TRBJ2-1
v_call: TRBV7-2
clone_size: NA
d_call: TRBD2
cdr3_aa: CASSLVGGSSYNEQFF
cdr3_nt: TGTGCCAGCAGCTTAGTTGGCGGGAGCTCCTACAATGAGCAGTTCTTC

j_call: TRBJ2-1
v_call: TRBV6-5
clone_size: NA
d_call: NA
cdr3_aa: CLSGSYNEQFF
cdr3_nt: TGTCTTAGCGGCTCCTACAATGAGCAGTTCTTC

j_call: TRBJ2-2
v_call: TRBV7-9
clone_size: NA
d_call: NA
cdr3_aa: CASSLDEAYTGELFF
cdr3_nt: TGTGCCAGCAGCTTAGATGAAGCGTACACCGGGGAGCTGTTTTTT

j_call: TRBJ1-6
v_call: TRBV28
clone_size: NA
d_call: TRBD1
cdr3_aa: CASRGAGGFRGSPLHF
cdr3_nt: TGTGCCAGCAGGGGGGCAGGGGGCTTTCGGGGTTCACCCCTCCACTTT

j_call: TRBJ2-1
v_call: TRBV20-1
clone_size: NA
d_call: TRBD1
cdr3_aa: CSASRRDRASYEQFF
cdr3_nt: TGCAGTGCTAGTCGCCGGGACAGGGCAAGCTATGAGCAGTTCTTC

j_call: TRBJ1-6
v_call: TRBV20-1
clone_size: NA
d_call: NA
cdr3_aa: CSASLAGWGSPLHF
cdr3_nt: TGCAGTGCTAGTCTGGCAGGGTGGGGTTCACCCCTCCACTTT

j_call: TRBJ1-5
v_call: TRBV28
clone_size: few
d_call: NA
cdr3_aa: CASRPGLRGPQHF
cdr3_nt: TGTGCCAGCCGGCCAGGCCTTCGTGGGCCCCAGCATTTT

j_call: TRBJ2-1
v_call: TRBV4-2
clone_size: NA
d_call: TRBD1
cdr3_aa: CASSQEPGQGSSYNEQFF
cdr3_nt: TGTGCCAGCAGCCAAGAGCCCGGACAGGGGTCCTCCTACAATGAGCAGTTCTTC

j_call: TRBJ2-3
v_call: TRBV2
clone_size: NA
d_call: NA
cdr3_aa: CASSENPYADTQYF
cdr3_nt: TGTGCCAGCAGTGAAAATCCTTACGCGGATACGCAGTATTTT

j_call: TRBJ1-5
v_call: TRBV6-5
clone_size: NA
d_call: TRBD1
cdr3_aa: CASRGADRGNQPQHF
cdr3_nt: TGTGCCAGCCGGGGGGCGGACAGGGGTAATCAGCCCCAGCATTTT

j_call: TRBJ2-3
v_call: TRBV7-2
clone_size: NA
d_call: NA
cdr3_aa: CASSQGWDSTDTQYF
cdr3_nt: TGTGCCAGCAGCCAAGGCTGGGACTCCACAGATACGCAGTATTTT

j_call: TRBJ2-5
v_call: TRBV29-1
clone_size: NA
d_call: NA
cdr3_aa: CSVDPEGLETQYF
cdr3_nt: TGCAGCGTTGATCCCGAGGGTTTAGAGACCCAGTACTTC

j_call: TRBJ2-3
v_call: TRBV5-1
clone_size: NA
d_call: NA
cdr3_aa: CASSLAARGADTQYF
cdr3_nt: TGTGCCAGCAGCTTGGCGGCTAGAGGTGCAGATACGCAGTATTTT

j_call: TRBJ1-2
v_call: TRBV6-1
clone_size: few
d_call: TRBD1
cdr3_aa: CASSEATGGIYGYTF
cdr3_nt: TGTGCCAGCAGTGAAGCGACAGGGGGCATCTATGGCTACACCTTC

j_call: TRBJ2-1
v_call: TRBV15
clone_size: NA
d_call: TRBD2
cdr3_aa: CATSRLAELKEQFF
cdr3_nt: TGTGCCACCAGCAGACTAGCGGAACTGAAAGAGCAGTTCTTC

j_call: TRBJ1-1
v_call: TRBV9
clone_size: NA
d_call: NA
cdr3_aa: CASSVGGRMNTEAFF
cdr3_nt: TGTGCCAGCAGCGTAGGGGGGCGGATGAACACTGAAGCTTTCTTT

j_call: TRBJ1-1
v_call: TRBV5-4
clone_size: NA
d_call: TRBD1
cdr3_aa: CASSPPGQGAMNTEAFF
cdr3_nt: TGTGCCAGCAGCCCACCGGGACAGGGGGCTATGAACACTGAAGCTTTCTTT

j_call: TRBJ2-3
v_call: TRBV11-2
clone_size: NA
d_call: TRBD2
cdr3_aa: CASSLGGTISTDTQYF
cdr3_nt: TGTGCCAGCAGCTTAGGGGGGACTATAAGCACAGATACGCAGTATTTT

j_call: TRBJ2-7
v_call: TRBV6-6
clone_size: NA
d_call: TRBD1
cdr3_aa: CASSRQGANFRYEQYF
cdr3_nt: TGTGCCAGCAGTCGACAGGGGGCGAATTTTCGCTACGAGCAGTACTTC

j_call: TRBJ1-5
v_call: TRBV19
clone_size: NA
d_call: TRBD1
cdr3_aa: CASSAGTASNQPQHF
cdr3_nt: TGTGCCAGTAGTGCCGGGACAGCTAGCAATCAGCCCCAGCATTTT

j_call: TRBJ1-6
v_call: TRBV25-1
clone_size: NA
d_call: TRBD1
cdr3_aa: CASSPGGMGNSPLHF
cdr3_nt: TGTGCCAGCAGCCCAGGGGGCATGGGAAATTCACCCCTCCACTTT

j_call: TRBJ2-7
v_call: TRBV29-1
clone_size: few
d_call: NA
cdr3_aa: CSVRFPGSHEQYF
cdr3_nt: TGCAGCGTTCGATTCCCCGGGAGCCACGAGCAGTACTTC

j_call: TRBJ1-2
v_call: TRBV28
clone_size: NA
d_call: NA
cdr3_aa: CASSLLAWGLGYGYTF
cdr3_nt: TGTGCCAGCAGTTTATTGGCGTGGGGGCTGGGGTATGGCTACACCTTC

j_call: TRBJ2-3
v_call: TRBV18
clone_size: NA
d_call: TRBD2
cdr3_aa: CASSPGWGSGTTRDTQYF
cdr3_nt: TGTGCCAGCTCACCGGGCTGGGGTAGCGGGACAACCCGTGATACGCAGTATTTT

j_call: TRBJ2-5
v_call: TRBV20-1
clone_size: NA
d_call: TRBD2
cdr3_aa: CSASFTSGTPTQYF
cdr3_nt: TGCAGTGCTAGTTTTACTAGCGGGACCCCAACCCAGTACTTC

j_call: TRBJ2-7
v_call: TRBV7-2
clone_size: NA
d_call: TRBD2
cdr3_aa: CASSFTGTSGSHEQYF
cdr3_nt: TGTGCCAGCAGCTTCACCGGGACTAGCGGGTCCCACGAGCAGTACTTC

j_call: TRBJ2-1
v_call: TRBV5-1
clone_size: once
d_call: TRBD1
cdr3_aa: CASSLSGQGVYNGQFF
cdr3_nt: TGCGCCAGCAGCTTGTCGGGACAGGGTGTCTACAATGGGCAGTTCTTC

j_call: TRBJ2-3
v_call: TRBV12-3/TRBV12-4
clone_size: NA
d_call: NA
cdr3_aa: CASSLETADTQYF
cdr3_nt: TGTGCCAGCAGTTTAGAAACGGCAGATACGCAGTATTTT

j_call: TRBJ1-4
v_call: TRBV5-4
clone_size: NA
d_call: NA
cdr3_aa: CASSVDSATNEKLFF
cdr3_nt: TGTGCCAGCAGCGTGGACTCTGCAACTAATGAAAAACTGTTTTTT

j_call: TRBJ2-1
v_call: TRBV7-2
clone_size: NA
d_call: TRBD2
cdr3_aa: CASSFGAPGGEQFF
cdr3_nt: TGTGCCAGCAGCTTTGGGGCCCCGGGAGGCGAGCAGTTCTTC

j_call: TRBJ1-1
v_call: TRBV27
clone_size: NA
d_call: TRBD1
cdr3_aa: CASSPWDRGTEAFF
cdr3_nt: TGTGCCAGCAGTCCCTGGGACAGGGGCACTGAAGCTTTCTTT

j_call: TRBJ2-1
v_call: TRBV11-2
clone_size: NA
d_call: TRBD2
cdr3_aa: CASRFAVAGVTYNEQFF
cdr3_nt: TGTGCCAGCAGGTTCGCCGTAGCGGGTGTTACTTACAATGAGCAGTTCTTC

j_call: TRBJ1-5
v_call: TRBV7-2
clone_size: NA
d_call: TRBD1
cdr3_aa: CASSLDAGGNQPQHF
cdr3_nt: TGTGCCAGCAGCTTAGACGCAGGGGGGAATCAGCCCCAGCATTTT

j_call: TRBJ2-5
v_call: TRBV7-8
clone_size: once
d_call: NA
cdr3_aa: CASSPGGGGKETQYF
cdr3_nt: TGTGCCAGCAGCCCTGGGGGAGGGGGGAAAGAGACCCAGTACTTC